The text below deals with one T cell receptor beta chain. Its cognate antigen is unknown. Adjacent lung tissue lacking atypia was obtained at a distance of at least 2 cm from the tumor margin. This entry comes from a study of T cells in localized non-small cell lung cancer. This CDR3 comprises 15 residues. The V and J ends lost 5 bases and 7 bases, in that order; junction bases with no gene match: 14. Per germline, CDR1 LNHDA and CDR2 SQIVND (reference sequence). Study-level results: An association was observed between higher blood T cell density and longer overall survival. In uninvolved adjacent lung, T cell clonality reached its highest value, exceeding tumor. Tumor samples were not multi-region, leaving intratumor heterogeneity unexcluded.

Assay used: immunoSEQ multiplex PCR; TCRdb lists only in-frame clones, some missing. The sample contains around 3,300 clones, roughly 29% of which appear only once. The chain combines TRBV19 with TRBJ2-7; 7 nucleotides agree with TRBD1. This clonotype was sampled from a woman aged 40 to 75 with stage I lung adenocarcinoma. Sample: normal lung tissue next to the tumor, taken before any cancer treatment. Here the CDR3 reads CASSVRARQGSEQYF. The CDR3 DNA follows: TGTGCCAGTAGTGTCCGGGCCCGACAGGGTAGTGAGCAGTACTTC.